The clone carrying this T cell receptor beta chain has at least ten counts. TCRdb re-derived calls from the 5' RACE reads in MiXCR, one entry per CDR3 protein. In the table there are more than 140,000 distinct CDR3 sequences, 4.1% of which are singletons. These data originate in a study of human T cells and chemical hapten exposure. It was unfractionated whole blood from which total RNA was extracted. Trimming pared 0 bases from V and 4 bases from J, leaving 12 bases between. The CDR3 covers 15 residues. Germline CDR1 and CDR2: SGDLS and YYNGEE. This TCR derives from a female donor in good health. The chain uses TRBV9 and TRBJ2-3; D gene unclear. In DNA, the CDR3 is TGTGCCAGCAGCGTAGAAGGCGACGACTCAGATACGCAGTATTTT. Amino acid sequence: CASSVEGDDSDTQYF.